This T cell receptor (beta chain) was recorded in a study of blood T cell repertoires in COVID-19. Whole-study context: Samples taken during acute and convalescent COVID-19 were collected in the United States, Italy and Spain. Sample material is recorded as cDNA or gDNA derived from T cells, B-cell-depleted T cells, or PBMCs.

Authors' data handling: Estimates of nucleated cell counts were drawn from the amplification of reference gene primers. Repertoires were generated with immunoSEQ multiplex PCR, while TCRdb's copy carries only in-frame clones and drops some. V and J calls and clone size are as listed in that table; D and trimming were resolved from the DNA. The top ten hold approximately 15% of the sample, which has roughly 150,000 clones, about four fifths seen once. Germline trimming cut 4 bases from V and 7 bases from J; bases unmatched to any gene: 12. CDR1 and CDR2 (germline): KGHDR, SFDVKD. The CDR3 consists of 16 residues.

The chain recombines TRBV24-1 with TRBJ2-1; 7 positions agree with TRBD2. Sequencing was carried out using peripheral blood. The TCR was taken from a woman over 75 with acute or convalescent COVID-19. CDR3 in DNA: TGTGCCACCAGTGAGACCAGCGGGAACTACAAGAATGAGCAGTTCTTC. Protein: CATSETSGNYKNEQFF.